This TCR beta chain came from a study of breast tumors, draining lymph nodes, adjacent tissues. Study outcomes and limitations: Tumors had less TCR diversity than lymph nodes, more than nontumor tissue.

This clonotype came up many times. Its matching antigen is unknown. Each CDR3 protein gets one entry after TCRdb re-called the multiplex PCR reads with MiXCR. The data contain about 46,000 distinct CDR3 sequences, 23% of them singletons. The CDR3 has 13 residues. In germline, CDR1 is LNHDA, CDR2 SQIVND (reference sequence). Trimming removed 3 bases from V and 8 bases from J, with 10 bases in between. The clonotype comes from a female donor with breast cancer. Some clones in this sample may be carry-over from other donors' samples. This rearrangement joins TRBV19 to TRBJ1-4; D is undetermined. The sequencing sample was made of breast tumor tissue. The chain's CDR3 is CASSIVYKEKLFF. CDR3 bases: TGTGCCAGTAGTATTGTTTATAAGGAAAAACTGTTTTTT.